The entry below describes one T cell receptor (beta chain). The data derive from a study of cytomegalovirus exposure and HLA in healthy donors. The CDR3 extends over 17 amino acids. Germline CDR1 SGHRS, CDR2 YFSETQ. V lost 4 bases to trimming and J lost 0 bases; unmatched junction nucleotides: 9. 13 Jbeta primers and 60 Vbeta primers were used for the PCR. Clones were read by immunoSEQ multiplex PCR, and TCRdb kept only the in-frame ones, dropping some. The data show about 130,000 clones, with around 85% seen just once and 6.7% held by the top ten. Sequencing was carried out using PBMCs. The sequence was obtained from a woman in her 30s in good health and CMV-seropositive. The V call is TRBV5-1, the J call TRBJ2-1; 8 positions agree with TRBD2. CDR3 amino acids: CASSPSHTSGSYNEQFF. CDR3 nucleotides: TGCGCCAGCAGCCCCTCCCATACTAGCGGCTCCTACAATGAGCAGTTCTTC.